What follows are 18 T cell receptor beta chains derived from one specimen sequenced in a study of long-term antiretroviral therapy in people with HIV. Run at survey level, the immunoSEQ assay was version v3.0. Clones were read by immunoSEQ multiplex PCR, and TCRdb kept only the in-frame ones, dropping some. Altogether tens of thousands of clones are present, approximately 90% being singletons, with the ten largest covering over 4%. The source material was unsorted PBMCs, sampled 5 to 5.5 years after starting antiretroviral therapy. The receptor set was obtained from a woman in her thirties or forties with HIV.

The CDR3 reads CASSYAPQGLTEAFF. In DNA form, the CDR3 reads TGTGCCAGCAGTTACGCCCCACAGGGGCTAACTGAAGCTTTCTTT. The chain recombines TRBV6-5 with TRBJ1-1; TRBD1 matches at 7 bases. Germline V gene lookup returns CDR1 MNHEY and CDR2 SVGAGI. The junction had 8 bases not matched to a gene; V was cut back by 2 bases and J by 5 bases. The CDR3 consists of 15 residues.

This sequence joins TRBV30 and TRBJ1-1; D gene unclear. CDR3 length: 12 residues. Germline CDR1 GTSNPN, CDR2 SVGIG (reference sequence). V was pared by 1 base and J by 5 bases, with 8 bases between. In DNA form, the CDR3 reads TGTGCCTGGAGTGAAACCGGGACTGAAGCTTTCTTT. Its translation: CAWSETGTEAFF.

The genes are TRBV11-2 and TRBJ2-3; D perhaps matches TRBD1 (5 bases). Trimming shortened V by 2 bases and J by 2 bases, and 14 bases separated the two germline ends. The CDR3 covers 16 residues. In germline, CDR1 is SGHAT, CDR2 FQNNGV. The CDR3 nucleotides are TGTGCCAGCAGCTTAAGGGGCAATACGTTCACAGATACGCAGTATTTT. Amino acids: CASSLRGNTFTDTQYF.

The J gene is TRBJ2-7, the V gene TRBV5-1; D possibly uses TRBD1 or TRBD2 (6 bases each). Per germline, CDR1 SGHRS and CDR2 YFSETQ. V was shortened by 4 bases and J by 6 bases, with 20 bases between the two germline ends. CDR3 length equals 15 residues. CDR3 residues: CASSVMGGLNGEQYF. CDR3 DNA: TGCGCCAGCAGCGTAATGGGGGGCCTGAATGGCGAGCAGTACTTC.

The table lists this clone with a count of one. The chain employs TRBV10-1 and TRBJ2-1, with no clear D. Trimming cost V 0 bases and J 6 bases, with 9 bases left between them. CDR1 WNHNN and CDR2 SYGVQD come from the germline V gene (reference sequence). The CDR3 is made up of 14 amino acids. This CDR3 reads CASSESSKFNEQFF. CDR3 nucleotide sequence: TGCGCCAGCAGTGAGTCGTCCAAATTCAATGAGCAGTTCTTC.

The chain combines TRBV18 with TRBJ1-2; D is possibly TRBD1 (6 bases). Trimming removed 1 base at V and 6 bases at J, with 9 bases between. This CDR3 is 13 amino acids long. Germline loops: CDR1 KGHSH, CDR2 LQKENI. The CDR3 region is CASSPRGADGYTF. CDR3 nucleotides: TGTGCCAGCTCACCACGGGGGGCGGATGGCTACACCTTC.

The chain carries TRBV13 and TRBJ2-1, with 9 positions matching TRBD1. CDR1 and CDR2 (germline): PRHDT, FYEKMQ (reference sequence). There are 16 residues in the CDR3. V gave up 4 bases and J gave up 2 bases; unmatched junction bases: 6. This chain's CDR3 is CASSSAGTGPYNEQFF. The CDR3, as DNA: TGTGCCAGCAGCTCAGCCGGGACAGGGCCCTACAATGAGCAGTTCTTC.

The chain has TRBV5-6 and TRBJ2-1, with a tentative D call TRBD1 (6 bases). The V gene's germline CDR1 is SGHDT and CDR2 YYEEEE. The CDR3 is made up of 17 amino acids. The germline V and J ends were trimmed by 3 bases and 6 bases, with 22 bases remaining between them. In DNA, the CDR3 is TGTGCCAGCAGCTACACCGGACAGAGAAGAATAGGCAATGAGCAGTTCTTC. Amino acids: CASSYTGQRRIGNEQFF.

V is TRBV6-1 and J is TRBJ1-2, with no clear D. The CDR3 has 11 amino acids. The germline V and J ends were trimmed by 3 bases and 8 bases, with 7 bases remaining between them. Germline CDR1 reads MNHNS; CDR2 reads SASEGT. This CDR3 reads CASSDGRGYTF. In nucleotides, the CDR3 is TGTGCCAGCAGTGATGGGAGGGGCTACACCTTC.

The chain carries TRBV7-9 and TRBJ2-7; D remains ambiguous. Trimming pared 5 bases from V and 0 bases from J, leaving 8 bases between. The CDR3 runs 13 residues. Germline V lookup: CDR1 SEHNR, CDR2 FQNEAQ (reference sequence). Written as DNA, the CDR3 is TGTGCCAGCAGCCCCAAAGCCTCCTACGAGCAGTACTTC. Translating gives CASSPKASYEQYF.

V is TRBV6-6 and J is TRBJ2-5; 13 bases are shared with TRBD2. Losses at the gene ends were 6 bases for V and 10 bases for J; bases not matched to a gene: 14. From germline, CDR1 is MNHNY and CDR2 SVGAGI (reference sequence). This CDR3 spans 16 amino acids. The CDR3: CASSLGTSGAREVQYF. The CDR3 coding sequence is TGTGCCAGCAGCCTCGGGACTAGCGGGGCAAGAGAGGTCCAGTACTTC.

The chain has TRBV27 and TRBJ1-2; 7 nucleotides align to TRBD1. The CDR3 loop spans 19 amino acids. CDR1 MNHEY and CDR2 SMNVEV come from the germline V gene (reference sequence). With V trimmed by 2 bases and J by 2 bases, 17 bases remained unmatched. CDR3 DNA: TGTGCCAGCAGTTTAGCGCGCGCTCTAGGCGACAGGGTGAACTATGGCTACACCTTC. Protein sequence: CASSLARALGDRVNYGYTF.

This clone was observed once. The chain uses TRBV2 and TRBJ1-5; D gene uncertain. The V and J ends lost 2 bases and 3 bases respectively, with 8 bases between them. Germline assignment: CDR1 SNHLY and CDR2 FYNNEI. This CDR3 contains 14 residues. As DNA, the CDR3 is TGTGCCAGCAGTGAAACCTCAGTCAATCAGCCCCAGCATTTT. This encodes CASSETSVNQPQHF. Using reference TRBV2 and TRBJ1-5 for the parts outside the CDR3, the full variable domain is EPEVTQTPSHQVTQMGQEVILRCVPISNHLYFYWYRQILGQKVEFLVSFYNNEISEKSEIFDDQFSVERPDGSNFTLKIRSTKLEDSAMYFCASSETSVNQPQHFGDGTRLSIL.

This clone was seen once. The rearrangement links TRBV6-6 to TRBJ2-5, with D unresolved. Between the trimmed V and J ends, which lost 0 bases and 0 bases, there was a span of 5 bases. Germline V gene lookup returns CDR1 MNHNY and CDR2 SVGAGI (reference sequence). The CDR3 is 14 amino acids. The CDR3 here is CASSYSEYQETQYF. CDR3 DNA sequence: TGTGCCAGCAGTTACTCTGAGTACCAAGAGACCCAGTACTTC.

The J gene is TRBJ1-1, the V gene TRBV4-1; D uncertain. With 0 bases removed from V and 2 bases from J, the gap between germline ends came to 10 bases. CDR3 length equals 15 residues. Germline CDR1 MGHRA, CDR2 YSYEKL. For the CDR3, the DNA is TGCGCCAGCAGCCAAGAAGGTAACGGCAACACTGAAGCTTTCTTT. Residues: CASSQEGNGNTEAFF.

The chain is built from TRBV29-1 and TRBJ1-1, with a possible D match to TRBD1 (5 bases). The V and J ends lost 7 bases and 2 bases respectively, with 14 bases between them. The CDR3 is 13 residues long. Germline values: CDR1 SQVTM, CDR2 ANQGSEA. In DNA, the CDR3 is TGCAGCGGCAAAAGGGGCGGAAACACTGAAGCTTTCTTT. Amino acids: CSGKRGGNTEAFF.

This sequence joins TRBV14 and TRBJ2-5; D is perhaps TRBD1 (6 bases). V shed 1 base and J shed 7 bases, with 13 bases lying between them. The CDR3 is 14 residues long. Germline values: CDR1 SGHDN, CDR2 FVKESK. CDR3 DNA: TGTGCCAGCAGCCAAGCAGGGGCCCGGGGGACCCAGTACTTC. This encodes CASSQAGARGTQYF.

The V and J genes are TRBV6-5 and TRBJ2-5; 8 nucleotides match TRBD2. This CDR3 has 14 amino acids. CDR1 is MNHEY, CDR2 SVGAGI, per germline. Trimming cost V 8 bases and J 2 bases; bases outside gene matches: 7. Here the CDR3 DNA reads TGTGCCAGCCGAAGCGGGAGCGGGCAAGAGACCCAGTACTTC. As protein: CASRSGSGQETQYF.